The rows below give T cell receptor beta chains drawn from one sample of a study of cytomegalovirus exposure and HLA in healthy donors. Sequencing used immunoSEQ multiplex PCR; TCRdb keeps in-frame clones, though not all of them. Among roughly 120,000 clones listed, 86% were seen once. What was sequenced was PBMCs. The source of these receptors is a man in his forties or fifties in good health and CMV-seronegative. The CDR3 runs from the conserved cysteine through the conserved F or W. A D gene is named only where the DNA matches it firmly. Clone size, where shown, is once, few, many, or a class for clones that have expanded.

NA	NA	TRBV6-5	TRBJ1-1	CASSSTVNTEAFF	TGTGCCAGCAGTTCGACAGTGAACACTGAAGCTTTCTTT
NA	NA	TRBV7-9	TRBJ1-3	CASSFTGKLISGNTIYF	TGTGCCAGCAGCTTCACAGGCAAACTCATCTCTGGAAACACCATATATTTT
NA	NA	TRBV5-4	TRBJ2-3	CASSLLADTQYF	TGTGCCAGCAGCTTGCTCGCAGATACGCAGTATTTT
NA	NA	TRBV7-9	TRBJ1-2	CASSFPTRSGSYGYTF	TGTGCCAGCAGCTTCCCGACGCGCTCGGGAAGCTATGGCTACACCTTC
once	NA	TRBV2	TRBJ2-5	CATRPAGAPGETQYF	TGTGCCACCCGACCGGCGGGCGCCCCAGGAGAGACCCAGTACTTC
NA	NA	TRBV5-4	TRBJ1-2	CASSSTDRQGYTF	TGTGCCAGCAGCTCGACCGACAGGCAGGGCTACACCTTC
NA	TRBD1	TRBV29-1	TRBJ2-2	CSVKGQGTTGELFF	TGCAGCGTTAAGGGACAGGGGACGACCGGGGAGCTGTTTTTT
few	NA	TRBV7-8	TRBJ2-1	CASSLGRNNEQFF	TGTGCCAGCAGCTTAGGCAGAAACAATGAGCAGTTCTTC
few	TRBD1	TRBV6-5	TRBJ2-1	CASSRQGHNEQFF	TGTGCCAGCAGTCGACAGGGCCACAATGAGCAGTTCTTC
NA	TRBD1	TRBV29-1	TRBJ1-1	CSVGRGLAEAFF	TGCAGCGTTGGGAGGGGGCTAGCTGAAGCTTTCTTT
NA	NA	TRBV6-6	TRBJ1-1	CASSYALNTEAFF	TGTGCCAGCAGTTACGCGTTGAACACTGAAGCTTTCTTT
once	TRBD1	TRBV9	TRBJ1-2	CASSADRGDSGYTF	TGTGCCAGCAGCGCAGACAGGGGGGACTCTGGCTACACCTTC
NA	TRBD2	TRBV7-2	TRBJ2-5	CASSFSSGAGSRETQYF	TGTGCCAGCAGCTTTTCTAGCGGGGCAGGCTCGCGAGAGACCCAGTACTTC
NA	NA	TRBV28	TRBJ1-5	CASRLTGGGLRPQHF	TGTGCCAGCAGACTGACTGGGGGGGGATTACGGCCCCAGCATTTT
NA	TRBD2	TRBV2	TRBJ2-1	CASNDRLAYEQFF	TGTGCCAGCAACGACCGACTAGCTTATGAGCAGTTCTTC
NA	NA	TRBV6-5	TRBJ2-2	CASRKGQNTGELFF	TGTGCCAGCAGGAAGGGACAGAACACCGGGGAGCTGTTTTTT
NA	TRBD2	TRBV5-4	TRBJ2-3	CASSTGASGGRPDTQYF	TGTGCCAGCAGCACCGGTGCGAGCGGGGGGCGGCCAGATACGCAGTATTTT
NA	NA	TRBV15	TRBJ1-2	CATSRDYQGANGYTF	TGTGCTACCAGCAGAGATTATCAGGGTGCTAATGGCTACACCTTC
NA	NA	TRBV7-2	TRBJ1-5	CASSLKAGWHQPQHF	TGTGCCAGCAGCTTAAAGGCAGGGTGGCATCAGCCCCAGCATTTT
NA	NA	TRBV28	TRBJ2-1	CASSSPGGLVNEQFF	TGTGCCAGCAGTTCCCCCGGGGGGCTCGTGAATGAGCAGTTCTTC
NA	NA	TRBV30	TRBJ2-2	CAWSDSSIGELFF	TGTGCCTGGAGTGACTCTAGCATCGGGGAGCTGTTTTTT
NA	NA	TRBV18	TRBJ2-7	CASSNRQGNYEQYF	TGTGCCAGCTCAAATCGGCAGGGGAACTACGAGCAGTACTTC
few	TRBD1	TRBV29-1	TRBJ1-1	CSVDRGRVTEAFF	TGCAGCGTTGACAGGGGGCGGGTGACTGAAGCTTTCTTT
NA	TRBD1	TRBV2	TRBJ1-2	CASSARGQGVNGYTF	TGTGCCAGCAGTGCCCGTGGACAGGGAGTGAATGGCTACACCTTC
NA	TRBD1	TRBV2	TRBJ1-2	CASSDVPGQGNGYTF	TGTGCCAGCAGTGACGTCCCGGGACAGGGGAATGGCTACACCTTC
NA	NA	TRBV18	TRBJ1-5	CASSQGNQPQHF	TGTGCCAGCTCACAGGGGAACCAGCCCCAGCATTTT
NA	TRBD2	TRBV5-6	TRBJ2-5	CASSFVGRGGETQYF	TGTGCCAGCAGCTTCGTCGGGCGGGGAGGGGAGACCCAGTACTTC
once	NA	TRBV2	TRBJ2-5	CASQGQTQETQYF	TGTGCCAGCCAGGGGCAGACCCAAGAGACCCAGTACTTC